These 29 T cell receptor beta chains originate from one sample sequenced in a study of blood T cell repertoires in COVID-19. The data were produced by immunoSEQ multiplex PCR, yet TCRdb's version contains in-frame clones alone and is incomplete. The repertoire includes roughly 320,000 clones, about nine tenths of them detected once, and about 4.1% sits in the top ten. The sequencing sample was made of PBMCs or T cells enriched from blood (not recorded which). Receptors originate from a man aged 25-45 years who had recovered from COVID-19.

This clone was seen only once. V usage is TRBV5-1 and J usage is TRBJ2-6, with TRBD1 matching over 7 bases. This CDR3 is built from 17 residues. Germline V lookup: CDR1 SGHRS, CDR2 YFSETQ. V trimming: 4 bases; J trimming: 2 bases; junction bases outside the gene matches: 9. The CDR3: CASSTGTANTGANVLTF. CDR3 coding DNA: TGCGCCAGCAGCACCGGGACAGCGAATACTGGGGCCAACGTCCTGACTTTC.

The rearrangement links TRBV12-3 or TRBV12-4 to TRBJ2-7; 9 bases are a match to TRBD2. The CDR3 consists of 13 residues. Trimming at V came to 1 base and at J to 9 bases, leaving 4 bases not matched to a gene. CDR3 amino acids: CASSLGREGRQYF. The CDR3 region has the DNA TGTGCCAGCAGTTTAGGGCGGGAGGGCCGGCAGTACTTC.

V usage is TRBV11-2 and J usage is TRBJ2-1, with 8 bases matching TRBD2. V gave up 1 base and J gave up 4 bases; unmatched junction bases: 0. There are 14 residues in the CDR3. The V gene's germline CDR1 is SGHAT and CDR2 FQNNGV. The chain's CDR3 is CASSLAGGYNEQFF. In nucleotides, the CDR3 is TGTGCCAGCAGCTTAGCGGGAGGGTACAATGAGCAGTTCTTC.

The rearrangement uses TRBV7-6 and TRBJ1-1; tentative D call: TRBD1 (5 bases). Germline assignment: CDR1 SGHVS and CDR2 FNYEAQ. The CDR3 length is 14 residues. V lost 7 bases and J 3 bases, leaving 15 bases between the germline ends. The CDR3 here is CASTLSGRDTEAFF. CDR3 bases: TGTGCCAGCACCCTTTCGGGCAGGGACACTGAAGCTTTCTTT. Full variable domain (rest looked up from reference TRBV7-6 and TRBJ1-1): GAGVSQSPRYKVTKRGQDVALRCDPISGHVSLYWYRQALGQGPEFLTYFNYEAQQDKSGLPNDRFSAERPEGSISTLTIQRTEQRDSAMYRCASTLSGRDTEAFFGQGTRLTVV.

A remark on this clone: Other DNA sequences from this sample encode an identical CDR3 as well. The genes are TRBV6-5 and TRBJ1-1; no clear D. Trimming took off 0 bases at V and 1 base at J, with 6 bases between the two ends. This CDR3 is built from 14 residues. Germline CDR1 is MNHEY and CDR2 is SVGAGI. In nucleotides, the CDR3 is TGTGCCAGCAGTTACTCAGCGGGGAACACTGAAGCTTTCTTT. Residues: CASSYSAGNTEAFF.

The genes are TRBV21-1 and TRBJ1-3. TRBV21-1 is designated a pseudogene. CDR3 length equals 17 residues. The CDR3 spells CASSKSRAGRPGNTIYF. In DNA form, the CDR3 reads TGTGCCAGCAGCAAAAGTAGAGCGGGCAGACCTGGAAACACCATATATTTT.

A remark on this clone: Other DNA sequences of this sample code for an identical CDR3. This sequence joins TRBV28 and TRBJ1-6, with D perhaps TRBD1 (5 bases). The germline V gene encodes CDR1 MDHEN and CDR2 SYDVKM. The CDR3 totals 14 residues. The ends were cut back, 1 base at V and 10 bases at J, with 11 bases in the middle. The CDR3 DNA reads as TGTGCCAGCAGTTTATCCCAGGGAGGATCACCCCTCCACTTT. Translated: CASSLSQGGSPLHF.

The J gene is TRBJ2-3, the V gene TRBV5-4; TRBD2 agrees at 12 bases. CDR1 is SGHNT, CDR2 YYREEE, per germline (reference sequence). V gave up 4 bases and J gave up 4 bases; unmatched junction bases: 4. The CDR3 spans 15 residues. This CDR3 reads CASSETSGSPDTQYF. The CDR3 DNA reads TGTGCCAGCAGCGAGACTAGCGGGAGCCCAGATACGCAGTATTTT.

The chain carries TRBV7-8 and TRBJ1-1, with D uncertain. CDR3 length: 16 amino acids. V was trimmed by 4 bases and J by 6 bases, leaving 21 bases between them. Germline V gene data show CDR1 as SGHVS and CDR2 as FQNEAQ. CDR3 region: CASSSPLYGVYAEAFF. The CDR3 DNA reads as TGTGCCAGCAGCTCCCCTCTTTACGGGGTTTACGCTGAAGCTTTCTTT.

A single count supports this clone. The V call is TRBV5-1, the J call TRBJ1-6, with D perhaps matching TRBD1 (6 bases). The CDR3 is 15 residues long. CDR1 is SGHRS and CDR2 is YFSETQ in the germline V gene. V was shortened by 1 base and J by 7 bases, with 12 bases between the two germline ends. The CDR3 here is CASSLTQGQNSPLHF. In nucleotides, the CDR3 is TGCGCCAGCAGCTTGACCCAGGGGCAAAATTCACCCCTCCACTTT.

J is TRBJ1-2 and V is TRBV6-1; the D gene is possibly TRBD1 (5 bases). Looked up from germline, CDR1 is MNHNS and CDR2 is SASEGT. Trimming removed 3 bases at V and 0 bases at J, with 5 bases between. This CDR3 has 13 amino acids. DNA for the CDR3: TGTGCCAGCAGTGAGACAGCTAACTATGGCTACACCTTC. Amino acids: CASSETANYGYTF.

The chain is built from TRBV10-2 and TRBJ2-7; 10 nucleotides line up with TRBD2. Trimming at V came to 6 bases and at J to 4 bases, leaving 3 bases not matched to a gene. From germline, CDR1 is WSHSY and CDR2 SAAADI. The CDR3 has 13 amino acids. The CDR3 DNA sequence: TGCGCCAGCAGGGGACTAGCGCTATACGAGCAGTACTTC. Its translation is CASRGLALYEQYF.

V and J are TRBV19 and TRBJ2-1, with D perhaps matching TRBD2 (6 bases). From germline, CDR1 is LNHDA and CDR2 SQIVND (reference sequence). The CDR3 consists of 14 residues. V lost 4 bases to trimming and J lost 10 bases, with 17 bases between them. Here the CDR3 DNA reads TGTGCCAGTAGTACGGGAGCCCTTGGGGGAGAGCAGTTCTTC. Amino acids: CASSTGALGGEQFF.

This clone was found once. The chain has TRBV18 and TRBJ1-5; TRBD1 is a possible D gene (5 bases). Germline V gives CDR1 KGHSH, CDR2 LQKENI. This CDR3 spans 13 amino acids. V shed 1 base and J shed 5 bases, with 6 bases lying between them. For the CDR3, the DNA is TGTGCCAGCTCACCACGGGGGGATCAGCCCCAGCATTTT. It codes for CASSPRGDQPQHF. The entire variable domain, with the rest obtained from reference TRBV18 and TRBJ1-5, is as follows: NAGVMQNPRHLVRRRGQEARLRCSPMKGHSHVYWYRQLPEEGLKFMVYLQKENIIDESGMPKERFSAEFPKEGPSILRIQQVVRGDSAAYFCASSPRGDQPQHFGDGTRLSIL.

The rearrangement joins TRBV7-9 to TRBJ2-3, with a weak D call TRBD2 (7 bases). The V end was cut by 9 bases, the J end by 5 bases, with 21 bases between. The length of the CDR3 is 15 residues. Germline CDR1 SEHNR, CDR2 FQNEAQ (reference sequence). The CDR3 is CARTSRGGTGDTQYF. CDR3 DNA: TGTGCCAGGACTTCCAGGGGAGGGACGGGAGATACGCAGTATTTT.

This clone was seen ten or more times. The rearrangement uses TRBV7-6 and TRBJ2-7; D might be TRBD2 (5 bases). The germline V gene encodes CDR1 SGHVS and CDR2 FNYEAQ. This CDR3 contains 14 residues. The V gene lost 4 bases and the J gene lost 5 bases, with 15 bases spanning the gap. The DNA for the CDR3 is TGTGCCAGCAGCTATTCTAGAGGGTCACACGAGCAGTACTTC. Translating it yields CASSYSRGSHEQYF.

The chain recombines TRBV27 with TRBJ2-5; maybe TRBD1 (7 bases). CDR3 size: 16 residues. CDR1 and CDR2 from the germline V gene are MNHEY and SMNVEV (reference sequence). V was pared by 7 bases and J by 5 bases, with 23 bases between. The CDR3 DNA is TGTGCCAGCACAACTATCCGGGGGCCCAGGGGGGAGACCCAGTACTTC. Its protein is CASTTIRGPRGETQYF.

As to this clone: Different DNA sequences within this sample yield the same CDR3. The rearrangement links TRBV5-6 to TRBJ2-7; maybe TRBD2 (6 bases). Between the trimmed V and J ends, which lost 2 bases and 1 base, there was a span of 7 bases. Per germline, CDR1 SGHDT and CDR2 YYEEEE. The CDR3 length is 13 residues. The CDR3 sequence: CASSFGGSYEQYF. CDR3 sequence (DNA): TGTGCCAGCAGCTTTGGGGGGTCCTACGAGCAGTACTTC.

This clone was seen a few times. The chain combines TRBV28 with TRBJ2-3; D is possibly TRBD2 (7 bases). Deletions cut 6 bases from V and 6 bases from J, with 13 bases between. The CDR3 has 13 residues. The germline gives CDR1 MDHEN, CDR2 SYDVKM. CDR3: CASSPGGVDTQYF. The CDR3 DNA reads TGTGCCAGCAGCCCGGGGGGCGTGGATACGCAGTATTTT.

V gene TRBV2 combines with J gene TRBJ2-3; TRBD1 is a possible D gene (6 bases). This CDR3 has 13 amino acids. The V gene lost 6 bases and the J gene lost 1 base, with 8 bases spanning the gap. CDR1 is SNHLY and CDR2 is FYNNEI in the germline V gene. The CDR3 nucleotides read TGTGCCAGCAGGTACAGGGGCACAGATACGCAGTATTTT. Translated: CASRYRGTDTQYF.

The CDR3 nucleotides read TGTGCCAGCAGTTCACACACCGGCAGGCTTGGGGAGCAGTACTTC. Amino acids: CASSSHTGRLGEQYF. V is TRBV6-6 and J is TRBJ2-7, with D hard to call. V gave up 4 bases and J gave up 7 bases, with 20 bases separating them. CDR3 length: 15 residues. Germline loops: CDR1 MNHNY, CDR2 SVGAGI (reference sequence).

The chain combines TRBV25-1 with TRBJ1-2, with 9 bases fitting TRBD1. The CDR3 is 16 amino acids. The J segment lost 8 bases and the V segment lost 4 bases, leaving 14 bases of the junction unmatched. Germline values: CDR1 MGHDK, CDR2 SYGVNS. The CDR3 nucleotides are TGTGCCAGCAGTGTCCCCACGGGACAGGGAAGGTACGGCTACACCTTC. Amino acid sequence: CASSVPTGQGRYGYTF.

The V call is TRBV15, the J call TRBJ2-1; TRBD2 agrees at 12 bases. This CDR3 is built from 16 residues. Germline loops: CDR1 LNHNV, CDR2 YYDKDF (reference sequence). With 1 base clipped from V and 7 bases from J, the junction kept 5 bases outside the gene matches. CDR3 DNA sequence: TGTGCCACCAGCAGAGCCAGGACTAGCGGGGTAAATGAGCAGTTCTTC. Translating gives CATSRARTSGVNEQFF.

This clone was seen only once. The rearrangement joins TRBV14 to TRBJ1-1, with a weak D call TRBD1 (5 bases). The length of the CDR3 is 16 residues. The germline gives CDR1 SGHDN, CDR2 FVKESK. The V and J ends lost 3 bases and 2 bases respectively, with 16 bases between them. The CDR3 nucleotides read TGTGCCAGCAGCCACCACTTACGGGGGGTCAACACTGAAGCTTTCTTT. Translated: CASSHHLRGVNTEAFF.

The chain employs TRBV28 and TRBJ2-3; TRBD2 matches 7 bases. V trimming: 8 bases; J trimming: 4 bases; junction bases outside the gene matches: 6. This CDR3 has 13 residues. The germline V gene encodes CDR1 MDHEN and CDR2 SYDVKM. The CDR3 is CASRDYGADTQYF. The DNA for the CDR3 is TGTGCCAGCCGGGACTACGGCGCAGATACGCAGTATTTT.

Comment on this clone: The identical CDR3 is also encoded by other nucleotide sequences in the sample. The chain joins TRBV3-1 (or the pseudogene TRBV3-2) to TRBJ2-1; 10 bases map to TRBD2. The CDR3 covers 16 residues. The V gene end was trimmed by 4 bases and the J gene end by 0 bases; junction bases not matched to a gene: 3. The germline gives CDR1 LGHDT, CDR2 YNNKEL (reference sequence). The CDR3 bases are TGTGCCAGCAGCCCTTGGACTAGCGGCTCCTACAATGAGCAGTTCTTC. Translating gives CASSPWTSGSYNEQFF.

The genes are TRBV24-1 and TRBJ2-6; D remains unclear. The germline V gene encodes CDR1 KGHDR and CDR2 SFDVKD. The CDR3 extends over 18 amino acids. Trimming left V 5 bases short and J 1 base short, with 17 bases between. CDR3 residues: CATSGPLDTLSGANVLTF. Written as DNA, the CDR3 is TGTGCCACCAGTGGGCCCCTCGACACTTTATCTGGGGCCAACGTCCTGACTTTC.

This clone appeared a few times. CDR3 DNA: TGCGCCAGCAGGTGGGGAAGCGGTCCCCTCTACGAGCAGTACTTC. It is translated as CASRWGSGPLYEQYF. V is TRBV5-1 and J is TRBJ2-7; weak D call: TRBD2 (5 bases). The CDR3 spans 15 residues. Per germline, CDR1 SGHRS and CDR2 YFSETQ. V lost 5 bases and J 3 bases, leaving 18 bases between the germline ends.

The gene calls are TRBV4-2 and TRBJ2-1; no definite D call. CDR3 size: 15 residues. Germline CDR1 is LGHNA and CDR2 is YNFKEQ. V lost 1 base and J 6 bases, leaving 13 bases between the germline ends. The CDR3: CASSQGPGSPNEQFF. The DNA for the CDR3 is TGTGCCAGCAGCCAAGGGCCGGGTAGCCCCAATGAGCAGTTCTTC.